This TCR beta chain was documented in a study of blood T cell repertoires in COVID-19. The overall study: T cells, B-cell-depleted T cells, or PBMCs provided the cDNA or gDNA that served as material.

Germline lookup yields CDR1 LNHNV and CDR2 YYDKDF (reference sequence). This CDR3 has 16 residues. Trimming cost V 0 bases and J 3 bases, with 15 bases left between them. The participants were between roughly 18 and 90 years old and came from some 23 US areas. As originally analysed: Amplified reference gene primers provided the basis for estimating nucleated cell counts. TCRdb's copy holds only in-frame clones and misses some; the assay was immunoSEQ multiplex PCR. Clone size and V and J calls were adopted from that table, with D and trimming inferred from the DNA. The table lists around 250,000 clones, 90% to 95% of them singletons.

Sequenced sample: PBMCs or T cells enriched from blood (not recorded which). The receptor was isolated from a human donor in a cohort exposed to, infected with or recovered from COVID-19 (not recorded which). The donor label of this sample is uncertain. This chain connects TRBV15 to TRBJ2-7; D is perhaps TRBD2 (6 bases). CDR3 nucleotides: TGTGCCACCAGCAGAGATCGGTGGGGGGAAGGCTACGAGCAGTACTTC. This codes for CATSRDRWGEGYEQYF. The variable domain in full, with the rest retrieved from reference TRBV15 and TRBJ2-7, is DAMVIQNPRYQVTQFGKPVTLSCSQTLNHNVMYWYQQKSSQAPKLLFHYYDKDFNNEADTPDNFQSRRPNTSFCFLDIRSPGLGDTAMYLCATSRDRWGEGYEQYFGPGTRLTVT.